Reported below is one TCR beta chain. These data are taken from a study of blood T cell repertoires in COVID-19. Study-wide background: COVID-19 samples from acute and convalescent phases originated in the United States, Italy and Spain. The cDNA or gDNA used as material had been derived from T cells, B-cell-depleted T cells, or PBMCs.

Original analysis: Scientists estimated how many nucleated cells there were by amplifying reference gene primers. Method: immunoSEQ multiplex PCR; TCRdb's copy keeps in-frame clones and lacks some. The V and J calls and clone size were taken over from that table, and D and trimming were inferred from the DNA. The table lists roughly 61,000 clones, around 67% of them singletons. Germline V gives CDR1 SGHAT, CDR2 FQNNGV. This CDR3 contains 12 residues. V gave up 0 bases and J gave up 5 bases, with 4 bases separating them. This TCR was recovered from a woman between 70 and 85 years old with acute or convalescent COVID-19. V is TRBV11-2 and J is TRBJ2-5; D not certain. Material: peripheral blood. CDR3 region: CASSLDLETQYF. CDR3 DNA sequence: TGTGCCAGCAGCTTAGATCTGGAGACCCAGTACTTC.